This section outlines one T cell receptor (beta chain) sequence together with its context. Its antigen has not been determined. Per-nucleotide qualities are absent, and no much larger clonotype sits a single base away. These data come from a study of blood T cell repertoires in COVID-19 (dated by TCRdb to about 2020). At the level of the whole study: Samples from collaborators originated in the United States, Italy and Spain and spanned both the acute and convalescent phases of COVID-19. The prospective study material was composed of cDNA or gDNA derived from T cells, B-cell-depleted T cells, or PBMCs. Subjects who had been exposed to COVID-19, were actively infected with it, or had recovered from it provided the deeply sampled blood TCRbeta repertoires that made up the dataset. The repertoires were made available in a free public database intended to serve as a resource for research on the immune response to SARS-CoV-2. The samples were drawn from two sources: the first 160 participants of the ongoing ImmuneRACE study, and 1,200 or so subjects contributed by 6 global collaborators. Sample metadata almost always included a de-identified subject ID, COVID-19 status, age in years and sex. Where available, HLA class I and class II types were obtained from metadata supplied by the sample provider rather than from assay-based typing. Summary of the overall study and its limitations: How much clinical and demographic metadata was included differed by source and by participant, and the metadata was provided uncurated.

In Seattle, one collaborating source enrolled patients while the infection was active and tracked those patients longitudinally over the course of disease. Whole blood was collected in K2EDTA tubes by collaborating institutions according to the institutions' own protocols. For TCRbeta analysis, collaborator samples were shipped as frozen whole blood, as isolated PBMCs, or as DNA extracted from either sample type. TCRbeta CDR3 regions were amplified from genomic DNA by means of the immunoSEQ Assay, a bias-controlled multiplex PCR. The source study handled its data this way. The number of nucleated cells in each sample was estimated from the amplification of reference gene primers within the assay. Sequence reads were collapsed and filtered to measure the absolute abundance of every unique TCRbeta CDR3 rearrangement. Productive Simpson clonality was computed per sample as the square root of Simpson's diversity index over productive rearrangements. The immuneACCESS repertoire file appears here via TCRdb, limited to in-frame rearrangements. These files lack a portion of the clones; in checked studies, under half of the deficit traces to unresolved V genes, and the cause of the others is not known. The DNA was the basis for D and trimming; V, J and clone size are from that table. The sample contains 150,000 to 200,000 clones, around 75% of them found a single time. The ten largest clones represent over 5% of the sample.

CDR1 and CDR2 are drawn from the germline V gene (reference sequence): GTSNPN, SVGIG. The germline ends are 16 bases apart after V is trimmed by 3 bases and J by 8 bases. The CDR3 numbers 13 residues from cysteine through phenylalanine. Only CDR3 DNA is held: 39 bases, read in frame from base 1. The sequencing input was peripheral blood. The TCR originated in a woman aged 40 to 50 with COVID-19, enrolled during active disease. The chain links TRBV30 with TRBJ1-2, with no D gene named confidently. The CDR3 protein: CAWSANLRGGYTF. The nucleotide sequence is given as TGTGCCTGGAGCGCAAACCTGCGGGGAGGCTACACCTTC.